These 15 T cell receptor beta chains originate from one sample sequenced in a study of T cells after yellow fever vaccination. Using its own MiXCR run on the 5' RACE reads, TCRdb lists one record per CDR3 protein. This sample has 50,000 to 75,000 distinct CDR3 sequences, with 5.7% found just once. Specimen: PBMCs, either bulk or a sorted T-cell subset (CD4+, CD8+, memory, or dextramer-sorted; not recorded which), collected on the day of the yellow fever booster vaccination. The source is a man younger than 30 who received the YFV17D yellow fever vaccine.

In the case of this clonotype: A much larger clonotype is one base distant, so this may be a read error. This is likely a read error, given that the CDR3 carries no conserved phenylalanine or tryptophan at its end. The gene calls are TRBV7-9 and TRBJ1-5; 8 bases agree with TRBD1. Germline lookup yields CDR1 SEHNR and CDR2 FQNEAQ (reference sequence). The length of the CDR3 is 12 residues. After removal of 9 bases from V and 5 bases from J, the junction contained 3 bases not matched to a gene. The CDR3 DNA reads TGTGCCAGTGGGACAGGTTATCAGCCCCAGCATTTA. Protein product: CASGTGYQPQHL.

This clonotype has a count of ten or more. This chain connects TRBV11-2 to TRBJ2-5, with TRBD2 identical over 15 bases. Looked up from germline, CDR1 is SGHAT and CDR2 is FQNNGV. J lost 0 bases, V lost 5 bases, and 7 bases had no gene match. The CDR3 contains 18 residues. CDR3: CASSPGTSGGTYQETQYF. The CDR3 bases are TGTGCCAGCAGCCCCGGGACTAGCGGGGGGACGTACCAAGAGACCCAGTACTTC.

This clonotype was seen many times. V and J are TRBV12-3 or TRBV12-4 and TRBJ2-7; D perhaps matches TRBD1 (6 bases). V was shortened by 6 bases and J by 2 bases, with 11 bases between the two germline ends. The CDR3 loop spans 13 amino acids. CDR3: CASSRTETYEQYF. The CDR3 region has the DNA TGTGCCAGCAGCCGGACAGAGACCTACGAGCAGTACTTC.

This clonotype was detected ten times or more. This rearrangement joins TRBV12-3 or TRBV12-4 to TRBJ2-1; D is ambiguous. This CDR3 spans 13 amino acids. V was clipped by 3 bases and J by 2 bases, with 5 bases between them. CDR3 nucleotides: TGTGCCAGCAGTTTGAGCCCCTACAATGAGCAGTTCTTC. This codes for CASSLSPYNEQFF.

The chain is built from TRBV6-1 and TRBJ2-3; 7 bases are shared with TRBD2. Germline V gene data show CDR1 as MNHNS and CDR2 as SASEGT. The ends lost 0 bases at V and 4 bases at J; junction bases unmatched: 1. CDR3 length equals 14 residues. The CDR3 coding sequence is TGTGCCAGCAGTGAAGCGGGGGGGGCAGATACGCAGTATTTT. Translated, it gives CASSEAGGADTQYF.

CDR3 in DNA: TGTGCCAGCAGCGAGGGCCCTTTCACGGGGCAGACCACCGGGGAGCTGTTTTTT. It translates to CASSEGPFTGQTTGELFF. This chain uses TRBV9 with TRBJ2-2; D tentatively reads TRBD1 or TRBD2 (5 bases each). Germline V gene lookup returns CDR1 SGDLS and CDR2 YYNGEE. Trimming removed 3 bases at V and 4 bases at J, with 22 bases between. There are 18 residues in the CDR3.

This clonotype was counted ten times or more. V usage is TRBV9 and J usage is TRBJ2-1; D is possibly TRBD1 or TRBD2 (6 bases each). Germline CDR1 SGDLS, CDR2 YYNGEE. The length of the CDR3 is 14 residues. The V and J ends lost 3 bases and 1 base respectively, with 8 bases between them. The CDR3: CASSEGGSYNEQFF. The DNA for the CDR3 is TGTGCCAGCAGCGAGGGGGGTTCCTACAATGAGCAGTTCTTC.

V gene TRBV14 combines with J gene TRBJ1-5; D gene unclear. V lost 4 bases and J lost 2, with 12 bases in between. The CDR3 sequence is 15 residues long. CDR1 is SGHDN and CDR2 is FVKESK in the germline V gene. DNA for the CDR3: TGTGCCAGCAGCCCGAACCCGGAGCGCAATCAGCCCCAGCATTTT. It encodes CASSPNPERNQPQHF.

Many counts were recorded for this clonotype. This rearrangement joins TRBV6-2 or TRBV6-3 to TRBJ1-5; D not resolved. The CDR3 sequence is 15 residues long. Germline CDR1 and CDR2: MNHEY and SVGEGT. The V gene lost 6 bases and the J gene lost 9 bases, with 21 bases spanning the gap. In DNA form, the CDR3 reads TGTGCCAGCAGGCCAGACCGACGGACCCTTTGGCCCCAGCATTTT. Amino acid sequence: CASRPDRRTLWPQHF.

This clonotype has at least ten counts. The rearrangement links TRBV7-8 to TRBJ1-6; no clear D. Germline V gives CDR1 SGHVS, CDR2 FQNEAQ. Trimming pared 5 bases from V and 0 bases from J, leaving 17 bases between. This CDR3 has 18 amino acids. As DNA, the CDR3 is TGTGCCAGCAGCAATCCCATTACCGAGAGCTCCTATAATTCACCCCTCCACTTT. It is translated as CASSNPITESSYNSPLHF.

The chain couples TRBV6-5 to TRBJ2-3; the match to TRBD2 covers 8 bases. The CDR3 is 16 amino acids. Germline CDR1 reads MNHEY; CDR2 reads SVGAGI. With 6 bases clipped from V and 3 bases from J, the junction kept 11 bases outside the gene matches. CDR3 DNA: TGTGCCAGCAGCCCCCTCGGGGGGGCCTCGACAGATACGCAGTATTTT. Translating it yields CASSPLGGASTDTQYF.

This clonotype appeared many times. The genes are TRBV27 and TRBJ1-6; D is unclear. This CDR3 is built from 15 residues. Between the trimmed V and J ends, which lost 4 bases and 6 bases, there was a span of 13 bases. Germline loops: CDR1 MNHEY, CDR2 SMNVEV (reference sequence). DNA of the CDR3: TGTGCCAGCAGTTACACGGGAGCTCCTAATTCACCCCTCCACTTT. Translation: CASSYTGAPNSPLHF.

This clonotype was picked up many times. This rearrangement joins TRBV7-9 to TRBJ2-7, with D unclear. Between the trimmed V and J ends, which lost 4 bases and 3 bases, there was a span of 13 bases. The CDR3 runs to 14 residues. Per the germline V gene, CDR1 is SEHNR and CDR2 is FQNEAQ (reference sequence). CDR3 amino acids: CASSSSSASYEQYV. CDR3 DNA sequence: TGTGCCAGCAGCTCATCCTCAGCGAGCTACGAGCAGTACGTC.

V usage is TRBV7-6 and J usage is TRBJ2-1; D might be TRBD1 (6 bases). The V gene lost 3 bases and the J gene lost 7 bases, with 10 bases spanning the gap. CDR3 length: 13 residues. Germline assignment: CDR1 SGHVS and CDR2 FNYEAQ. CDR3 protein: CASSFRGWNEQFF. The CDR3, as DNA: TGTGCCAGCAGCTTTAGGGGGTGGAATGAGCAGTTCTTC.

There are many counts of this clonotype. The CDR3 region is CASSFGTSGGYEQYF. In nucleotides, the CDR3 is TGTGCCAGCAGCTTCGGGACTAGCGGGGGGTACGAGCAGTACTTC. V gene TRBV7-9 combines with J gene TRBJ2-7, with TRBD2 matching over 15 bases. The CDR3 extends over 15 amino acids. Germline values: CDR1 SEHNR, CDR2 FQNEAQ (reference sequence). V trimming: 3 bases; J trimming: 4 bases; junction bases outside the gene matches: 1.